These T cell receptor beta chains were read from a single sample in a study of CD8+ T cells in alopecia areata. Profiling relied on immunoSEQ multiplex PCR, and the TCRdb table lists in-frame clones only, not all of them. The repertoire has approximately 140,000 clones, roughly 82% of them found once; the top ten carry more than 20%. The specimen comprised CD8+ T cells sorted from blood, sampled at week 4, from a patient treated with tofacitinib. The source is a human donor with alopecia areata. Both conserved end residues are part of each CDR3. D genes are given only for firm matches. Clone sizes are given selectively: once, few, many, or a class where the clone is expanded.

>TRBJ1-1|NA|NA|TRBV13
CASSLTGAIEAFF
TGTGCCAGCAGCTTAACGGGGGCAATTGAAGCTTTCTTT
>TRBJ2-1|NA|NA|TRBV7-2
CASSLWTADEQFF
TGTGCCAGCAGCTTATGGACAGCCGATGAGCAGTTCTTC
>TRBJ2-3|NA|NA|TRBV30
CAWTSGDTQYF
TGTGCCTGGACCTCCGGAGATACGCAGTATTTT
>TRBJ2-3|TRBD2|NA|TRBV4-1
CASSPSGGALGLERDTQYF
TGCGCCAGCAGCCCAAGCGGGGGAGCCCTCGGACTGGAGCGAGATACGCAGTATTTT
>TRBJ2-7|NA|NA|TRBV5-4
CASSLRGGSGEQYF
TGTGCCAGCAGCTTACGGGGCGGCAGCGGCGAGCAGTACTTC
>TRBJ1-6|NA|NA|TRBV7-9
CASSLSPWDAYNSPLHF
TGTGCCAGCAGCTTATCCCCTTGGGACGCTTATAATTCACCCCTCCACTTT
>TRBJ1-2|TRBD1|NA|TRBV9
CASSPTTGLDGYTF
TGTGCCAGCAGCCCAACGACAGGGTTGGATGGCTACACCTTC
>TRBJ1-2|NA|NA|TRBV7-9
CASSLGTAYGYTF
TGTGCCAGCAGCTTAGGCACGGCCTATGGCTACACCTTC
>TRBJ2-5|NA|NA|TRBV7-9
CASSSSSGRAETQYF
TGTGCCAGCAGCTCCTCTTCAGGAAGGGCCGAGACCCAGTACTTC
>TRBJ2-3|NA|few|TRBV29-1
CSVDGGLPDTQYF
TGCAGCGTTGATGGAGGGTTGCCAGATACGCAGTATTTT
>TRBJ2-5|NA|NA|TRBV7-7
CASSRIEVQETQYF
TGTGCTAGCAGTCGGATAGAGGTCCAAGAGACCCAGTACTTC
>TRBJ1-4|TRBD1|NA|TRBV6-5
CASSRQGRHEKLFF
TGTGCCAGCAGTCGACAGGGGAGGCATGAAAAACTGTTTTTT
>TRBJ2-3|NA|NA|TRBV7-8
CAGGGEDSSTDTQYF
TGTGCCGGGGGGGGCGAAGATTCTAGCACAGATACGCAGTATTTT
>TRBJ2-1|TRBD2|NA|TRBV29-1
CSVERGGADNEQFF
TGCAGCGTTGAACGCGGGGGGGCGGACAATGAGCAGTTCTTC
>TRBJ2-6|NA|few|TRBV4-1
CASSQDSGANVLTF
TGCGCCAGCAGCCAAGACTCTGGGGCCAACGTCCTGACTTTC
>TRBJ2-1|NA|NA|TRBV27
CASSLSNTGSEQFF
TGTGCCAGCAGTTTGTCTAATACAGGGAGTGAGCAGTTCTTC
>TRBJ1-2|NA|NA|TRBV4-2
CASSQVYGHEAGYTF
TGTGCCAGCAGCCAAGTGTACGGGCACGAGGCGGGCTACACCTTC
>TRBJ2-4|NA|NA|TRBV15
CATSRAAALAKNIQYF
TGTGCCACCAGCAGAGCGGCAGCTCTAGCCAAAAACATTCAGTACTTC
>TRBJ2-7|TRBD2|NA|TRBV7-8
CASSQRGGTYYEQYF
TGTGCCAGCAGCCAACGGGGGGGGACCTACTACGAGCAGTACTTC
>TRBJ2-3|NA|NA|TRBV7-8
CASSPHGDPTDTQYF
TGTGCCAGCAGCCCCCACGGGGATCCCACAGATACGCAGTATTTT
>TRBJ1-5|NA|NA|TRBV27
CASSPRFSGNQPQHF
TGTGCCAGCAGTCCCCGGTTCTCGGGCAATCAGCCCCAGCATTTT
>TRBJ2-1|TRBD2|few|TRBV30
CAWRLAGGSPYNEQFF
TGTGCCTGGAGACTAGCGGGGGGCTCCCCATACAATGAGCAGTTCTTC
>TRBJ1-1|NA|NA|TRBV7-9
CASSARERVRDTEAFF
TGTGCCAGCAGCGCTAGGGAAAGGGTTCGGGACACTGAAGCTTTCTTT
>TRBJ2-1|NA|NA|TRBV7-2
CASSSAGTVYNEQFF
TGTGCCAGCAGCTCCGCCGGGACGGTGTACAATGAGCAGTTCTTC
>TRBJ1-2|NA|NA|TRBV29-1
CSVGGSPEELWGYTF
TGCAGCGTTGGCGGCAGCCCAGAGGAACTATGGGGCTACACCTTC
>TRBJ2-3|NA|NA|TRBV27
CASSPLGLDTQYF
TGTGCCAGCAGTCCCCTTGGGCTAGATACGCAGTATTTT
>TRBJ2-3|NA|NA|TRBV4-2
CASSQLLSTDTQYF
TGTGCCAGCAGCCAACTTCTCAGCACAGATACGCAGTATTTT
>TRBJ1-1|NA|NA|TRBV5-1
CASSLQAEGGLEAFF
TGCGCCAGCAGCTTACAGGCGGAGGGAGGGCTTGAAGCTTTCTTT